The present T cell receptor beta chain was sequenced within a study of T cells in tumors after PD-1 blockade. At the level of the study: Treatment was either pembrolizumab 200 mg every 3 weeks or cemiplimab 350 mg every 2 weeks. A subset received ongoing vismodegib 150 mg daily alongside anti-PD-1 therapy. On average, peripheral blood gave under 150,000 TCR templates and 37,000 or so unique clonotypes.

Trimming pared 1 base from V and 4 bases from J, leaving 15 bases between. The germline V gene has CDR1 SGHDT and CDR2 YYEEEE. The CDR3 runs to 16 residues. TCRdb keeps only in-frame clones here, not all; method: immunoSEQ multiplex PCR. Of fewer than 55,000 clones detected, about 84% appear once; the ten largest clones hold roughly 4.1%. Here the sequenced sample was PBMCs, taken before anti-PD-1 treatment. This TCR was sampled from a human donor with basal cell carcinoma. The V gene is TRBV5-6, the J gene TRBJ1-5, with D perhaps matching TRBD1 (5 bases). The CDR3 protein is CASSLTGTKANQPQHF. The CDR3 nucleotides read TGTGCCAGCAGCTTGACGGGGACTAAAGCAAATCAGCCCCAGCATTTT.